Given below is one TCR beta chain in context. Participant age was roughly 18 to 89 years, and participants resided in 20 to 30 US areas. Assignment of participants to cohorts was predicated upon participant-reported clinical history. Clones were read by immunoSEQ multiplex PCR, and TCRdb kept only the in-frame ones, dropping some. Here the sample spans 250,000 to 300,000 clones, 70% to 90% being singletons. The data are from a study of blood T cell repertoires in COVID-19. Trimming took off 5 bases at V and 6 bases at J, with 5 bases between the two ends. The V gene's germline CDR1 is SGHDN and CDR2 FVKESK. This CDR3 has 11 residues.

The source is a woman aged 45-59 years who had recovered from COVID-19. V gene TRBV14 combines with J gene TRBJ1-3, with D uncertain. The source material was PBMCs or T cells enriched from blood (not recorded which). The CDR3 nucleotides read TGTGCCAGCAGCTTCTCAAACACCATATATTTT. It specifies CASSFSNTIYF.